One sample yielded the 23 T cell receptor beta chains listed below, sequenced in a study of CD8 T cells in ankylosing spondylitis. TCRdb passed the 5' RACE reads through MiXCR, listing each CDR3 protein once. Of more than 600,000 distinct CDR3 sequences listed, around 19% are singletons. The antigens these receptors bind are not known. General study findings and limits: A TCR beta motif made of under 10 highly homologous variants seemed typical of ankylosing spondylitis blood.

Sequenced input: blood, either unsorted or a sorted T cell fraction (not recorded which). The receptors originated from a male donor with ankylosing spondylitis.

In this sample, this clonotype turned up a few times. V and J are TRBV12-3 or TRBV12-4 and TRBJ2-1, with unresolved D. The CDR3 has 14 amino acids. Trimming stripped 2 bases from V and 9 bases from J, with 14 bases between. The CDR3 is CASSLSSVRVEQFF. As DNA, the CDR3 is TGTGCCAGCAGTTTAAGTTCCGTAAGGGTTGAGCAGTTCTTC.

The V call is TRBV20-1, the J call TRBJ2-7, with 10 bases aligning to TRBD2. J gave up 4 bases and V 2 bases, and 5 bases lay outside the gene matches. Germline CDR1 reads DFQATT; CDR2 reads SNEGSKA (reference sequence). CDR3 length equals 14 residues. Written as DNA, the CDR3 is TGCAGTGCTAGACTAGCGGGGGAAGCGTACGAGCAGTACTTC. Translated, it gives CSARLAGEAYEQYF.

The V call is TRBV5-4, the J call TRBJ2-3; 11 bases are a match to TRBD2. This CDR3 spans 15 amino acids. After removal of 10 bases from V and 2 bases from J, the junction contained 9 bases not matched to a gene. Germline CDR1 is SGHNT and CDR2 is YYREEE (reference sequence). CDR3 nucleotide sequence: TGTGCCTCCCGAATAGCGGGAGGGAACACAGATACGCAGTATTTT. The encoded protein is CASRIAGGNTDTQYF.

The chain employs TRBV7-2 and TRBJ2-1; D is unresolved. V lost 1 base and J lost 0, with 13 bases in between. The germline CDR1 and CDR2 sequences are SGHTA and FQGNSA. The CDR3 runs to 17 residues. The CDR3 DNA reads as TGTGCCAGCAGCTTAGGCTCTTTTTGGAGCTCCTACAATGAGCAGTTCTTC. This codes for CASSLGSFWSSYNEQFF.

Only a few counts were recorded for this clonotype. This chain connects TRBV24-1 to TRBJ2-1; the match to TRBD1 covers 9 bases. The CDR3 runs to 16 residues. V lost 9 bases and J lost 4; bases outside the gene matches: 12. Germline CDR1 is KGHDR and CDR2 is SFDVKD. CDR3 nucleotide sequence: TGTGCCACCCCCGTACCGGGACAGGGCCTATACAATGAGCAGTTCTTC. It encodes CATPVPGQGLYNEQFF.

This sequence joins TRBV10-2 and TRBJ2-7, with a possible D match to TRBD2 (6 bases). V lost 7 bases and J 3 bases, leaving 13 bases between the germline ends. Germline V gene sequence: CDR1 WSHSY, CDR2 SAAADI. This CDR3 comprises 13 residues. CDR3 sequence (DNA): TGCGCCAGCACAGCGGGCGTCGACTACGAGCAGTACTTC. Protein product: CASTAGVDYEQYF.

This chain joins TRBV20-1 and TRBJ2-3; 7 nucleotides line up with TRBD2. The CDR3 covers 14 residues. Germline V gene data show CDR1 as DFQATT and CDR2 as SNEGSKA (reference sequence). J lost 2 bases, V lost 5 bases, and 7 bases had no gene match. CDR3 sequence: CSAPKAGTTDTQYF. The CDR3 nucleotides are TGCAGTGCTCCCAAAGCGGGGACCACAGATACGCAGTATTTT.

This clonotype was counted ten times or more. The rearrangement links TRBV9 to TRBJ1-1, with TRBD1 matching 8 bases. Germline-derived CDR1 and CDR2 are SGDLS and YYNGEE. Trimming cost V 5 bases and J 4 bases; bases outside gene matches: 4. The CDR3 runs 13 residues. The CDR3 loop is CASSATGGTEAFF. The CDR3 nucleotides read TGTGCCAGCAGTGCAACAGGGGGCACTGAAGCTTTCTTT.

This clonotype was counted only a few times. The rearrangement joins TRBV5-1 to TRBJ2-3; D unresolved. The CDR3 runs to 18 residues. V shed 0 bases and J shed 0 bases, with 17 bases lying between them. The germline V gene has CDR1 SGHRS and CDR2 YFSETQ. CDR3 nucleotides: TGCGCCAGCAGCTTGGCGCCAGGATGGGAAACTAGCACAGATACGCAGTATTTT. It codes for CASSLAPGWETSTDTQYF.

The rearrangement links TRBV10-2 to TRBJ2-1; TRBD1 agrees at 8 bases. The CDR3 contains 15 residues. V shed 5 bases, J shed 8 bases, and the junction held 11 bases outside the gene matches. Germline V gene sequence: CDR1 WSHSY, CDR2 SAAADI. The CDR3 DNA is TGCGCCAGCAGTACCGGACAGGGAGTGATCGATGAGCAGTTCTTC. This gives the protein CASSTGQGVIDEQFF.

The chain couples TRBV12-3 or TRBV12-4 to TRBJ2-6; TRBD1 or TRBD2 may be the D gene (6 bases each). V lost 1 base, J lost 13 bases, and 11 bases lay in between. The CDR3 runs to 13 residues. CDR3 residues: CASSLEGDFVLTF. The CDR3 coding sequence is TGTGCCAGCAGTTTAGAGGGGGACTTTGTCCTGACTTTC.

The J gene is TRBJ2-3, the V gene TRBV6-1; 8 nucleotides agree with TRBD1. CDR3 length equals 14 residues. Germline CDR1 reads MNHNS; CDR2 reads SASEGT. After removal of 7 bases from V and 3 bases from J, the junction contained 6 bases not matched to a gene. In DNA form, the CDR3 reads TGTGCCAGCACCTCCGGACAGGGAACAGATACGCAGTATTTT. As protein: CASTSGQGTDTQYF.

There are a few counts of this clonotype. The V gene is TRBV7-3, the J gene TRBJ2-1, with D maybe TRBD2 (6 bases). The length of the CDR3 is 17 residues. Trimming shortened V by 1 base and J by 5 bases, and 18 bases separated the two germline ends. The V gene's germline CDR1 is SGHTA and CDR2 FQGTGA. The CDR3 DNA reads TGTGCCAGCAGCTTAAATCAGGGCGGGGTTCTCAACAATGAGCAGTTCTTC. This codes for CASSLNQGGVLNNEQFF.

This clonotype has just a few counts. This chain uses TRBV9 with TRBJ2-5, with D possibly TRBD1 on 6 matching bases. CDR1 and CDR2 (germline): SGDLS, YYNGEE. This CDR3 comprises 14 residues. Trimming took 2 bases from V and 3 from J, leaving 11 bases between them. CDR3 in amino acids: CASSVGGGEETQYF. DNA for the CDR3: TGTGCCAGCAGCGTTGGGGGCGGTGAAGAGACCCAGTACTTC.

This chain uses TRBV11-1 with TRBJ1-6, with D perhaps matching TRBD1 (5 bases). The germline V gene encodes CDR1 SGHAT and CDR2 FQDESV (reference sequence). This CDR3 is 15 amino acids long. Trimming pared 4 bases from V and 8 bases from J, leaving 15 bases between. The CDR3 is CASSSGIRGDSPLHF. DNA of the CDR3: TGTGCCAGCAGCTCAGGGATCCGGGGTGATTCACCCCTCCACTTT. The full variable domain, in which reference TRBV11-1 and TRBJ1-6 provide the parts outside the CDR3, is EAEVAQSPRYKITEKSQAVAFWCDPISGHATLYWYRQILGQGPELLVQFQDESVVDDSQLPKDRFSAERLKGVDSTLKIQPAELGDSAMYLCASSSGIRGDSPLHFGNGTRLTVT.

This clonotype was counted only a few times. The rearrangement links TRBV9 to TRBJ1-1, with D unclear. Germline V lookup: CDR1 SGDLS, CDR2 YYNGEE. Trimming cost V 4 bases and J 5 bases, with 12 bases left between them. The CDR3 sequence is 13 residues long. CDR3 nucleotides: TGTGCCAGCAGCCTTACCGGGTGGACTGAAGCTTTCTTT. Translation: CASSLTGWTEAFF.

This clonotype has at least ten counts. The CDR3 nucleotides are TGTGCCAGCCTTGAGGGCAGCACAGATACGCAGTATTTT. Protein sequence: CASLEGSTDTQYF. The chain is built from TRBV12-3 or TRBV12-4 and TRBJ2-3; weak D call: TRBD2 (5 bases). CDR3 length: 13 amino acids. V lost 8 bases and J lost 0, with 9 bases in between.

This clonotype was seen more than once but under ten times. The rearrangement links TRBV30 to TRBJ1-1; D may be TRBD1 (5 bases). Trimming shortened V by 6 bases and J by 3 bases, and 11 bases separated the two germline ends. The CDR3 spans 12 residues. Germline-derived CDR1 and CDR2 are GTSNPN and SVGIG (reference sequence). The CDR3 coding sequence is TGTGCCTGTGACAGCGGGTACACTGAAGCTTTCTTT. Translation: CACDSGYTEAFF. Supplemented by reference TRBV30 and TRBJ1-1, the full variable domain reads SQTIHQWPATLVQPVGSPLSLECTVEGTSNPNLYWYRQAAGRGLQLLFYSVGIGQISSEVPQNLSASRPQDRQFILSSKKLLLSDSGFYLCACDSGYTEAFFGQGTRLTVV.

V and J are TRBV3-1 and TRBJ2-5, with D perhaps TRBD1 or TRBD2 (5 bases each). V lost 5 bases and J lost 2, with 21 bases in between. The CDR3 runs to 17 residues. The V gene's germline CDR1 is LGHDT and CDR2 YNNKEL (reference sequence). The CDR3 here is CASSLRSRDAAQETQYF. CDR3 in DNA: TGTGCCAGCAGCTTACGCTCACGGGACGCAGCGCAAGAGACCCAGTACTTC.

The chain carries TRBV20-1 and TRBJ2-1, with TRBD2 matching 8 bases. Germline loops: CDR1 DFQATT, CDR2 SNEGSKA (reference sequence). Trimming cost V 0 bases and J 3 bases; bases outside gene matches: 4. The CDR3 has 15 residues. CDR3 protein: CSARELAGLYNEQFF. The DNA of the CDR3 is TGCAGTGCTAGAGAGCTAGCGGGCCTCTACAATGAGCAGTTCTTC.

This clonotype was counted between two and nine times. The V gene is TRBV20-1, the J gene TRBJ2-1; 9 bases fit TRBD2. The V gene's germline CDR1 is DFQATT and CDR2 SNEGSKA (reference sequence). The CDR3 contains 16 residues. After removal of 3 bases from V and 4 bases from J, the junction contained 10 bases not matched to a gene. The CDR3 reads CSARVAGTSRYNEQFF. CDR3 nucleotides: TGCAGTGCTAGGGTCGCTGGGACTAGCAGATACAATGAGCAGTTCTTC.

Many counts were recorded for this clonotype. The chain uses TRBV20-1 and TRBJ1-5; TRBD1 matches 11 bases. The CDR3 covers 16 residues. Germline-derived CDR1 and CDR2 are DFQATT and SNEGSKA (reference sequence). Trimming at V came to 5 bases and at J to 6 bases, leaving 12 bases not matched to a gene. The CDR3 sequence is CSAPAYGTGGFQPQHF. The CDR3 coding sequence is TGCAGTGCTCCCGCGTACGGGACAGGGGGATTTCAGCCCCAGCATTTT.

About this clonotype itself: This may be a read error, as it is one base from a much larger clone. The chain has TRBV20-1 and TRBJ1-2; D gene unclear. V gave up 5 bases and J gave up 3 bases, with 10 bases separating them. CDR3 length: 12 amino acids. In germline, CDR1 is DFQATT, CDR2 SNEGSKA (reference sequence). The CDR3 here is CSAGTGDYGYTF. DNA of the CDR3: TGCAGTGCTGGAACCGGGGACTATGGCTACACCTTC.